This TCR beta chain appears in the sequencing data of a study of T cells after yellow fever vaccination. Study-level results: Overlap between CD4 and CD8 compartments was detected for a small share of clonotypes.

Using its own MiXCR run on the 5' RACE reads, TCRdb lists one record per CDR3 protein. Of some 670,000 distinct CDR3 sequences listed, 12% were seen once; the top ten hold about 15%. V lost 3 bases, J lost 5 bases, and 4 bases stayed unmatched. The CDR3 totals 14 residues. Per the germline V gene, CDR1 is SNHLY and CDR2 is FYNNEI. This clonotype was observed many times. Its cognate antigen is unknown. This TCR was recovered from a man aged 25 to 40 who received the YFV17D yellow fever vaccine. This rearrangement joins TRBV2 to TRBJ2-1, with 7 bases aligning to TRBD2. Sequenced material: PBMCs, taken on the day of the yellow fever booster vaccination. The CDR3 loop is CASSEVAGHNEQFF. The DNA for the CDR3 is TGTGCCAGCAGTGAGGTAGCGGGCCACAATGAGCAGTTCTTC.